These 14 T cell receptor beta chains were sequenced from one sample in a study of CD8+ T cells in alopecia areata. TCR sequencing used cDNA made by reverse transcription of extracted RNA. Generated by immunoSEQ multiplex PCR, the TCRdb table keeps only in-frame clones and is missing some. The sample holds around 140,000 clones; approximately 49% are singletons and the top ten take approximately 18%. The sample consisted of CD8+ T cells sorted from blood, taken at week 0. Source of these receptors: a human donor with alopecia areata.

The chain recombines TRBV5-1 with TRBJ1-1; no firm D call. CDR3 size: 16 residues. The germline CDR1 and CDR2 sequences are SGHRS and YFSETQ. V lost 6 bases, J lost 0 bases, and 18 bases lay in between. The CDR3 spells CASTPSLLGMNTEAFF. CDR3 bases: TGCGCCAGCACCCCCAGCCTACTGGGCATGAACACTGAAGCTTTCTTT.

This chain uses TRBV30 with TRBJ1-5; D might be TRBD1 (6 bases). The germline V gene has CDR1 GTSNPN and CDR2 SVGIG (reference sequence). This CDR3 is built from 16 residues. V lost 3 bases to trimming and J lost 5 bases, with 20 bases between them. The CDR3 nucleotides are TGTGCCTGGAGACCCCCTTGGCAGGGGTCCGATCAGCCCCAGCATTTT. It codes for CAWRPPWQGSDQPQHF.

The V gene is TRBV30, the J gene TRBJ1-6, with D perhaps matching TRBD1 (6 bases). Germline-derived CDR1 and CDR2 are GTSNPN and SVGIG (reference sequence). Trimming took off 5 bases at V and 5 bases at J, with 13 bases between the two ends. The CDR3 is made up of 14 amino acids. This chain's CDR3 is CAWAPGHDNSPLHF. The CDR3 DNA reads TGTGCCTGGGCCCCGGGACACGATAATTCACCCCTCCACTTT.

The chain couples TRBV27 to TRBJ2-7; TRBD1 might be the D (8 bases). In germline, CDR1 is MNHEY, CDR2 SMNVEV (reference sequence). Trimming pared 5 bases from V and 6 bases from J, leaving 26 bases between. The CDR3 covers 17 residues. CDR3 coding DNA: TGTGCCAGCAGTACAACCCCGGACAGGGAGGGTACGGCCGAGCAGTACTTC. This codes for CASSTTPDREGTAEQYF.

This clone was counted only a few times. This sequence joins TRBV7-6 and TRBJ1-2; D remains unclear. The germline V and J ends were trimmed by 5 bases and 4 bases, with 14 bases remaining between them. The CDR3 is made up of 14 amino acids. Per germline, CDR1 SGHVS and CDR2 FNYEAQ. This CDR3 reads CASSPSPRSYGYTF. The DNA for the CDR3 is TGTGCCAGCAGCCCTAGCCCTAGGAGCTATGGCTACACCTTC.

As for this clone: Other nucleotide sequences from this sample produce the same CDR3. The CDR3 spells CAWSWGNTEAFF. The DNA of the CDR3 is TGTGCCTGGAGTTGGGGAAACACTGAAGCTTTCTTT. This chain uses TRBV30 with TRBJ1-1; unclear D gene. Germline assignment: CDR1 GTSNPN and CDR2 SVGIG (reference sequence). The V end lost 2 bases, the J end lost 2 bases, and 6 bases lay between the germline ends. CDR3 length equals 12 residues.

This chain joins TRBV12-5 and TRBJ1-2, with D unclear. V gave up 6 bases and J gave up 5 bases, with 16 bases separating them. Per germline, CDR1 LGHNT and CDR2 FRNRAP. The CDR3 loop spans 14 amino acids. CDR3 coding DNA: TGTGCTAGTGGAGATTTGGAGGGATGGTATGGCTACACCTTC. This encodes CASGDLEGWYGYTF.

The CDR3, as DNA: TGCGCCAGCAGCCAAGATACGTCGAATCAGCCCCAGCATTTT. It translates to CASSQDTSNQPQHF. The chain uses TRBV4-3 and TRBJ1-5; D unresolved. The V gene lost 0 bases and the J gene lost 4 bases, with 7 bases spanning the gap. The CDR3 runs to 14 residues. Germline CDR1 and CDR2: LGHNA and YSLEER.

The chain combines TRBV29-1 with TRBJ1-2, with D hard to call. The length of the CDR3 is 12 residues. Trimming removed 6 bases from V and 4 bases from J, with 12 bases in between. CDR1 and CDR2 (germline): SQVTM, ANQGSEA. The CDR3 loop reads CSVLEGSYGYTF. CDR3 DNA sequence: TGCAGCGTGCTGGAGGGCAGCTATGGCTACACCTTC.

This sequence joins TRBV4-2 and TRBJ1-6, with a weak D call TRBD1 (5 bases). The CDR3 consists of 14 residues. Germline CDR1 reads LGHNA; CDR2 reads YNFKEQ. Trimming removed 4 bases from V and 10 bases from J, with 14 bases in between. CDR3 residues: CASSPLTGESPLHF. In DNA form, the CDR3 reads TGTGCCAGCAGCCCCCTGACGGGGGAATCACCCCTCCACTTT.

The chain recombines TRBV13 with TRBJ2-7; 8 bases align to TRBD2. The ends lost 5 bases at V and 4 bases at J; junction bases unmatched: 10. CDR1 is PRHDT and CDR2 is FYEKMQ in the germline V gene (reference sequence). The CDR3 is 15 residues long. The DNA of the CDR3 is TGTGCCAGCAGCCCCACGGGAGCGGGGGTTTACGAGCAGTACTTC. Amino acid sequence: CASSPTGAGVYEQYF. Full variable domain (rest looked up from reference TRBV13 and TRBJ2-7): AAGVIQSPRHLIKEKRETATLKCYPIPRHDTVYWYQQGPGQDPQFLISFYEKMQSDKGSIPDRFSAQQFSDYHSELNMSSLELGDSALYFCASSPTGAGVYEQYFGPGTRLTVT.

In its sample, this clone was seen a few times. The rearrangement links TRBV2 to TRBJ2-7; TRBD1 aligns across 7 bases. Germline V gene data show CDR1 as SNHLY and CDR2 as FYNNEI. V was clipped by 11 bases and J by 2 bases; unmatched bases: 6. The CDR3 sequence is 12 residues long. CDR3 residues: CAGGQVTYEQYF. CDR3 nucleotide sequence: TGTGCCGGAGGACAGGTCACCTACGAGCAGTACTTC.

This clone occurred a few times. The chain carries TRBV27 and TRBJ2-1, with D perhaps TRBD1 or TRBD2 (5 bases each). The V and J ends lost 2 bases and 7 bases respectively, with 12 bases between them. Germline-derived CDR1 and CDR2 are MNHEY and SMNVEV (reference sequence). The CDR3 sequence is 14 residues long. The CDR3 DNA is TGTGCCAGCAGTTTACAGGGAGAACTGAATGAGCAGTTCTTC. It translates to CASSLQGELNEQFF.

The chain links TRBV11-2 to TRBJ1-4; D is possibly TRBD1 (5 bases). This CDR3 has 14 amino acids. Germline lookup yields CDR1 SGHAT and CDR2 FQNNGV. V lost 7 bases to trimming and J lost 4 bases, with 13 bases between them. Here the CDR3 reads CASNWDGHNEKLFF. In DNA, the CDR3 is TGTGCCAGCAACTGGGACGGACATAATGAAAAACTGTTTTTT.